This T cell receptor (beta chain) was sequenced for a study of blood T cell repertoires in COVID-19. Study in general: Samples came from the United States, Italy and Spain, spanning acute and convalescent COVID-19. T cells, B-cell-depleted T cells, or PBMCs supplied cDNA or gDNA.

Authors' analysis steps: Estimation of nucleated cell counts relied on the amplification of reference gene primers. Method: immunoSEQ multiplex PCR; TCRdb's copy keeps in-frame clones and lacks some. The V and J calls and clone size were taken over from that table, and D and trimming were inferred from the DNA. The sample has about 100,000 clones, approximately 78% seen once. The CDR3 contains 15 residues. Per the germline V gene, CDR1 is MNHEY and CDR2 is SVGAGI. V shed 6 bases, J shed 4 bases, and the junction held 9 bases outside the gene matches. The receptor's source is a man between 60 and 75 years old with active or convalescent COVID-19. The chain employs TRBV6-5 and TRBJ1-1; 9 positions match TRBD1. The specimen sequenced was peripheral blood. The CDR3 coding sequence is TGTGCCAGCAGACCCGGGACAGGGATTGGCACTGAAGCTTTCTTT. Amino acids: CASRPGTGIGTEAFF.